Listed here are 11 T cell receptor beta chains from one sample, sequenced in a study of spatial heterogeneity in lung cancer (dated by TCRdb to about 2019). General conclusions and limits of the study: A correlation was observed between the number of expanded intratumoral alpha and beta TCRs and the tumor nonsynonymous mutation count.

The library was prepared using 5' RACE. Instrument on record: NextSeq 500. TCRdb applied fastp at Q25 and MiXCR to the public reads, then kept only in-frame beta chains. Rows are unified per CDR3 protein, each entry keeping the most common DNA and genes. For this sample there are 7,500 to 8,000 distinct CDR3 sequences; around 7% appear just once. The top ten hold about 18% of the sample. The time point tag for this specimen amounts to: sample taken at primary tumor resection. No cognate antigen is known for these TCRs. The sample here was lung tumor tissue, taken at surgery. These receptors were obtained from a female donor with early-stage non-small cell lung cancer.

The sample holds many counts of this clonotype. Within a library made for alpha chains, this beta chain is off target, and its count is uninformative. This CDR3 is CASSFLRHSRTDTQYF. DNA for the CDR3: TGTGCCAGCAGTTTTCTTCGGCACTCCCGCACAGATACGCAGTATTTT. J is TRBJ2-3 and V is TRBV12-3 or TRBV12-4; D call uncertain. CDR3 length equals 16 residues. V was trimmed by 3 bases and J by 1 base, leaving 14 bases between them.

This clonotype showed up many times. Because the library targeted alpha chains, this beta chain is an off-target read whose size means little. V is TRBV28 and J is TRBJ1-2; D is perhaps TRBD1 (5 bases). Trimming cost V 3 bases and J 3 bases, with 17 bases left between them. The germline V gene encodes CDR1 MDHEN and CDR2 SYDVKM. The CDR3 extends over 16 amino acids. This CDR3 is CASSFVGEGGYYGYTF. The CDR3 DNA reads as TGTGCCAGCAGTTTTGTAGGGGAAGGCGGCTACTATGGCTACACCTTC.

By its share, this clonotype is medium-sized (0.01 to 0.1%). Within a library made for alpha chains, this beta chain is off target, and its count is uninformative. The CDR3 protein is CSALTSGRAWETQYF. CDR3 DNA: TGCAGCGCTCTGACTAGCGGGAGGGCATGGGAGACCCAGTACTTC. The rearrangement links TRBV29-1 to TRBJ2-5; 14 bases match TRBD2. The CDR3 contains 15 residues. Germline CDR1 reads SQVTM; CDR2 reads ANQGSEA. V was pared by 7 bases and J by 5 bases, with 9 bases of the junction left unmatched.

By share, this clonotype counts as medium-sized. Being off target in a library aimed at alpha chains, this beta chain has a size of little meaning. This chain joins TRBV7-9 and TRBJ2-7; D might be TRBD1 (6 bases). V lost 3 bases and J 7 bases, leaving 22 bases between the germline ends. This CDR3 has 16 residues. Germline assignment: CDR1 SEHNR and CDR2 FQNEAQ (reference sequence). The CDR3 nucleotides read TGTGCCAGCAGCTTGGGTCGAGGGGGTCTTATTGGTGAGCAGTACTTC. Amino acid sequence: CASSLGRGGLIGEQYF.

In this sample, this clonotype turned up many times. In a library made to pick up alpha chains, this beta chain is a stray read with a size that means little. The chain combines TRBV20-1 with TRBJ2-1; TRBD2 agrees at 8 bases. Germline V gives CDR1 DFQATT, CDR2 SNEGSKA (reference sequence). The CDR3 runs 12 residues. With 3 bases clipped from V and 8 bases from J, the junction kept 3 bases outside the gene matches. This CDR3 reads CSASGRGDEQFF. CDR3 bases: TGCAGTGCTAGCGGGAGGGGGGATGAGCAGTTCTTC.

This clonotype came up a few times. The library was built for alpha chains, so this beta chain is an off-target read and its size means little. The chain couples TRBV20-1 to TRBJ2-3; D not certain. The CDR3 totals 12 residues. The V gene's germline CDR1 is DFQATT and CDR2 SNEGSKA (reference sequence). The V end was cut by 3 bases, the J end by 4 bases, with 8 bases between. This CDR3 is CSARLGADTQYF. In DNA, the CDR3 is TGCAGTGCTAGGCTAGGCGCAGATACGCAGTATTTT.

This clonotype was seen at least ten times. This beta chain slipped into a library made for alpha chains as a stray read, so its size is not meaningful. Written as DNA, the CDR3 is TGCAGTGCTAGGGACTTACAAGAGACCCAGTACTTC. The encoded protein is CSARDLQETQYF. This sequence joins TRBV20-1 and TRBJ2-5, with D possibly being TRBD2 (5 bases). Trimming shortened V by 3 bases and J by 2 bases, and 7 bases separated the two germline ends. CDR1 and CDR2 from the germline V gene are DFQATT and SNEGSKA (reference sequence). The CDR3 length is 12 residues.

As regards this clonotype: Because the library targeted alpha chains, this beta chain is an off-target read whose size means little. The V and J genes are TRBV11-1 and TRBJ2-1; 14 nucleotides agree with TRBD2. The V gene end was trimmed by 4 bases and the J gene end by 3 bases; junction bases not matched to a gene: 5. The CDR3 loop spans 17 amino acids. Germline V gives CDR1 SGHAT, CDR2 FQDESV (reference sequence). The CDR3 reads CASSSRTSGRIYNEQFF. In DNA form, the CDR3 reads TGTGCCAGCAGCTCGAGGACTAGCGGGAGGATCTACAATGAGCAGTTCTTC.

This clonotype was picked up many times. This beta chain slipped into a library made for alpha chains as a stray read, so its size is not meaningful. The CDR3 here is CASSTWRQPQHF. In nucleotides, the CDR3 is TGTGCCAGTAGTACCTGGAGGCAGCCCCAGCATTTT. The rearrangement links TRBV19 to TRBJ1-5; D remains ambiguous. CDR1 is LNHDA and CDR2 is SQIVND in the germline V gene (reference sequence). CDR3 length: 12 amino acids. Trimming cost V 4 bases and J 7 bases, with 8 bases left between them.

Remarks on this clonotype: This beta chain is off target for a library built for alpha chains, so its abundance means little. J is TRBJ2-1 and V is TRBV7-2, with 7 nucleotides matching TRBD2. Germline V gives CDR1 SGHTA, CDR2 FQGNSA. After removal of 5 bases from V and 4 bases from J, the junction contained 8 bases not matched to a gene. This CDR3 comprises 15 residues. CDR3: CASSIGLGLYNEQFF. The CDR3 DNA follows: TGTGCCAGCAGCATAGGACTAGGTTTGTACAATGAGCAGTTCTTC. The whole variable domain, remainder taken from reference TRBV7-2 and TRBJ2-1, is GAGVSQSPSNKVTEKGKDVELRCDPISGHTALYWYRQSLGQGLEFLIYFQGNSAPDKSGLPSDRFSAERTGGSVSTLTIQRTQQEDSAVYLCASSIGLGLYNEQFFGPGTRLTVL.

This clonotype was counted at least ten times. Being off target in a library aimed at alpha chains, this beta chain has a size of little meaning. The chain joins TRBV6-2 or TRBV6-3 to TRBJ2-3; TRBD2 aligns across 11 bases. The length of the CDR3 is 15 residues. V gave up 6 bases and J gave up 1 base; unmatched junction bases: 3. CDR1 is MNHEY, CDR2 SVGEGT, per germline. The CDR3 spells CASSKGLAGTDTQYF. The CDR3 DNA reads TGTGCCAGCAGCAAGGGACTAGCGGGCACAGATACGCAGTATTTT.